Presented here are 3 T cell receptor beta chains from one specimen sequenced in a study of T cell responses to AZD1222 COVID-19 vaccine. The data were produced by immunoSEQ multiplex PCR, yet TCRdb's version contains in-frame clones alone and is incomplete. The data show around 130,000 clones, with about nine tenths seen just once and 1.4% to 1.5% held by the top ten. This sample comprised peripheral blood, obtained on day 0 of AZD1222 vaccination. Receptor source: an adult in good health.

The V and J genes are TRBV6-2 or TRBV6-3 and TRBJ1-2, with 9 bases matching TRBD1. Unmatched junction bases numbered 8, after V lost 4 bases and J lost 2 bases. Germline V lookup: CDR1 MNHEY, CDR2 SVGEGT. The CDR3 loop spans 16 amino acids. The CDR3 DNA reads TGTGCCAGCAGTTTTCCGACAGGGGGGCTGAACTATGGCTACACCTTC. Its protein is CASSFPTGGLNYGYTF.

The chain links TRBV24-1 to TRBJ2-2, with TRBD1 as a possible D gene (6 bases). V gave up 4 bases and J gave up 5 bases, with 10 bases separating them. This CDR3 is built from 14 residues. Germline V gives CDR1 KGHDR, CDR2 SFDVKD. The chain's CDR3 is CATSEGDRTGELFF. The CDR3, as DNA: TGTGCCACCAGTGAGGGAGACAGGACCGGGGAGCTGTTTTTT.

V and J are TRBV18 and TRBJ2-3; 8 bases align to TRBD2. Germline trimming cut 3 bases from V and 2 bases from J; bases unmatched to any gene: 13. There are 18 residues in the CDR3. Germline V gene lookup returns CDR1 KGHSH and CDR2 LQKENI. DNA for the CDR3: TGTGCCAGCTCACCCGGCGGGGGGACCATCACTATCACAGATACGCAGTATTTT. This codes for CASSPGGGTITITDTQYF.